The text below deals with one T cell receptor (beta chain). Its antigen is not known. This sample was taken from a study of OX40 agonist ivuxolimab in advanced cancers. Study details: Treatment of patients was with ivuxolimab, an agonistic anti-OX40 (CD134) antibody. One patient with hepatocellular carcinoma and two with cutaneous melanoma, three in all, had partial responses. The study, taken as a whole, reports: Relative to CD4+ cells, CD8+ T cells on average had more expanded clones. The study observed clonal expansion of CD4+ and CD8+ blood T cells by week 6 at 0.1 to 3.0 mg/kg.

Germline CDR1 is MNHEY and CDR2 is SVGAGI. This CDR3 has 14 residues. V dropped 0 bases and J dropped 0 bases, with 5 bases sitting between them. Some clones are missing from TCRdb's copy, which holds only in-frame ones; the method was immunoSEQ multiplex PCR. The table has tens of thousands of clones, roughly 85% seen once. The receptor was derived from an adult with an advanced solid tumor such as melanoma, head and neck, liver or kidney cancer. This chain connects TRBV6-5 to TRBJ1-2; D is unresolved. The sample was CD4+ or CD8+ T cells sorted from blood, taken in a trial of the OX40 agonist ivuxolimab. The CDR3 loop is CASSYSRSNYGYTF. Written as DNA, the CDR3 is TGTGCCAGCAGTTACTCGAGATCTAACTATGGCTACACCTTC.